Below are 25 T cell receptor beta chains sequenced from a single sample in a study of blood T cells in healthy people across ages. PCR was performed a second time for 7 to 11 cycles using a sample-barcoded 5' primer and a J-beta primer mix. TCRdb re-called the 5' RACE reads through MiXCR, storing one row per CDR3 protein. The profile covers some 640,000 distinct CDR3 sequences, with approximately 30% appearing a single time and around 14% taken by the ten largest. The sample consisted of blood. The origin of the receptors is a woman aged 80 or older in good health.

The V call is TRBV27, the J call TRBJ1-3, with D possibly matching TRBD1 (5 bases). CDR3 length equals 12 residues. Germline assignment: CDR1 MNHEY and CDR2 SMNVEV (reference sequence). Trimming shortened V by 8 bases and J by 2 bases, and 7 bases separated the two germline ends. The CDR3 nucleotides read TGTGCCAGCCGGGGCCCTGGAAACACCATATATTTT. This encodes CASRGPGNTIYF.

This clonotype was detected many times. This chain uses TRBV27 with TRBJ2-1; TRBD2 matches at 11 bases. Looked up from germline, CDR1 is MNHEY and CDR2 is SMNVEV (reference sequence). The CDR3 has 15 amino acids. Trimming at V came to 4 bases and at J to 4 bases, leaving 3 bases not matched to a gene. The CDR3 DNA sequence: TGTGCCAGCAGTTGGGGACTAGCGGATTACAATGAGCAGTTCTTC. This sequence encodes CASSWGLADYNEQFF.

This clonotype showed up many times. The V and J genes are TRBV15 and TRBJ2-7, with D possibly being TRBD2 (5 bases). The CDR3 has 15 residues. CDR1 LNHNV and CDR2 YYDKDF come from the germline V gene (reference sequence). Trimming removed 5 bases from V and 3 bases from J, with 17 bases in between. The chain's CDR3 is CATSSGDRSGYEQYF. The CDR3 DNA follows: TGTGCCACCAGCTCCGGGGATAGGTCCGGCTACGAGCAGTACTTC.

As concerns this clonotype: Possible read error: a much larger clone is one base away. CDR3 amino acids: CATSSGLAGGPSEQYF. DNA of the CDR3: TGTGCCACCAGCAGCGGACTAGCGGGGGGGCCGAGTGAGCAGTACTTC. This rearrangement joins TRBV15 to TRBJ2-7; 15 bases match TRBD2. This CDR3 has 16 amino acids. V was pared by 3 bases and J by 7 bases, with 7 bases of the junction left unmatched. In germline, CDR1 is LNHNV, CDR2 YYDKDF (reference sequence).

A note on this clonotype: A read error is possible here, since a much larger clone lies one base away. V and J are TRBV10-3 and TRBJ1-4; D is uncertain. The CDR3 is made up of 14 amino acids. CDR1 ENHRY and CDR2 SYGVKD come from the germline V gene. DNA for the CDR3: TGTGCCATCAGTCCTACTCGGACTAATGGAAAACTGTTTTTT. As protein: CAISPTRTNGKLFF.

This clonotype has more than one count but fewer than ten. The genes are TRBV6-1 and TRBJ1-2; 7 bases agree with TRBD1. There are 14 residues in the CDR3. Germline CDR1 MNHNS, CDR2 SASEGT. The J segment lost 3 bases and the V segment lost 3 bases, leaving 4 bases of the junction unmatched. CDR3 coding DNA: TGTGCCAGCAGTGACGGCCAGGGGGACTATGGCTACACCTTC. Its protein product is CASSDGQGDYGYTF.

Ten or more counts support this clonotype. The chain is built from TRBV6-2 or TRBV6-3 and TRBJ2-7; D is unresolved. The CDR3 consists of 12 residues. V lost 5 bases to trimming and J lost 3 bases, with 8 bases between them. In germline, CDR1 is MNHEY, CDR2 SVGEGT. CDR3 region: CASSEPYYEQYF. In nucleotides, the CDR3 is TGTGCCAGCAGTGAACCATACTACGAGCAGTACTTC.

This clonotype was counted many times. Given a much more abundant clone one base away, this may be a read error. The chain employs TRBV29-1 and TRBJ2-7; TRBD2 is a possible D gene (5 bases). The germline V gene encodes CDR1 SQVTM and CDR2 ANQGSEA. The CDR3 is 11 amino acids. Trimming left V 5 bases short and J 7 bases short, with 12 bases between. In DNA, the CDR3 is TGCAGCGTTTCTGAGGGATGGGAGCAGTACTTC. This gives the protein CSVSEGWEQYF.

This clonotype has only a few counts. This chain joins TRBV24-1 and TRBJ2-2; TRBD2 matches 7 bases. V gave up 5 bases and J gave up 4 bases; unmatched junction bases: 6. The length of the CDR3 is 15 residues. Germline CDR1 and CDR2: KGHDR and SFDVKD. The CDR3 DNA follows: TGTGCCACCAGTGGAGAGGGAGGGTTCACCGGGGAGCTGTTTTTT. It codes for CATSGEGGFTGELFF.

This clonotype was seen at least ten times. This rearrangement joins TRBV12-3 or TRBV12-4 to TRBJ1-6, with D possibly matching TRBD1 (5 bases). The CDR3 runs 15 residues. V lost 3 bases and J 4 bases, leaving 10 bases between the germline ends. The CDR3 sequence: CASSFRGTYNSPLHF. The CDR3 DNA sequence: TGTGCCAGCAGTTTTCGGGGCACATATAATTCACCCCTCCACTTT.

This clonotype came up many times. Here the CDR3 DNA reads TGCGCCACCCGGTTCTCGACTACACCGAGCTCCTACAATGAGCAGTTCTTC. Its translation: CATRFSTTPSSYNEQFF. The chain employs TRBV5-1 and TRBJ2-1; D perhaps matches TRBD2 (5 bases). Germline CDR1 reads SGHRS; CDR2 reads YFSETQ. The CDR3 runs 17 residues. V dropped 9 bases and J dropped 0 bases, with 22 bases sitting between them.

Remarks on this clonotype: With a much larger clone just one base away, this may be a read error. The CDR3 end shows no conserved phenylalanine or tryptophan, and so a read error is likely. The V and J genes are TRBV10-3 and TRBJ1-2; 8 bases agree with TRBD1. Germline loops: CDR1 ENHRY, CDR2 SYGVKD. J was trimmed by 3 bases and V by 10 bases; bases with no gene match: 7. The CDR3 loop spans 13 amino acids. The CDR3 protein is CATTGGNDYGYTL. The CDR3 region has the DNA TGTGCCACCACAGGGGGAAATGACTATGGCTACACCCTC.

This clonotype appeared a few times. V usage is TRBV11-2 and J usage is TRBJ2-3; D unclear. CDR3 length: 13 residues. V dropped 4 bases and J dropped 6 bases, with 11 bases sitting between them. Germline CDR1 SGHAT, CDR2 FQNNGV. This CDR3 is CASSWRRVDTQYF. The CDR3 bases are TGTGCCAGCAGCTGGCGGAGAGTTGATACGCAGTATTTT.

The chain couples TRBV7-8 to TRBJ2-5; D possibly corresponds to TRBD2 (6 bases). This CDR3 has 14 amino acids. Germline V gene sequence: CDR1 SGHVS, CDR2 FQNEAQ. V dropped 7 bases and J dropped 4 bases, with 16 bases sitting between them. The CDR3 nucleotides are TGTGCCAGCATCTCGACCAGGGAGGTAGAGACCCAGTACTTC. It yields the protein CASISTREVETQYF. Full variable domain (outside the CDR3, taken from reference TRBV7-8 and TRBJ2-5): GAGVSQSPRYKVAKRGQDVALRCDPISGHVSLFWYQQALGQGPEFLTYFQNEAQLDKSGLPSDRFFAERPEGSVSTLKIQRTQQEDSAVYLCASISTREVETQYFGPGTRLLVL.

The chain combines TRBV20-1 with TRBJ1-6, with a tentative D call TRBD1 (6 bases). This CDR3 region has 18 residues. V was pared by 0 bases and J by 7 bases, with 22 bases between. CDR1 and CDR2 (germline): DFQATT, SNEGSKA (reference sequence). CDR3 amino acids: CSARDLLRRGGENSPLHF. CDR3 nucleotides: TGCAGTGCTAGAGATCTACTTCGACGAGGGGGAGAAAATTCACCCCTCCACTTT.

This CDR3 is CASTAFSGAEAFF. The CDR3 DNA reads as TGTGCCAGCACCGCCTTCTCGGGGGCTGAAGCTTTCTTT. This rearrangement joins TRBV12-3 or TRBV12-4 to TRBJ1-1; possibly TRBD1 for D (5 bases). V lost 7 bases to trimming and J lost 6 bases, with 15 bases between them. The CDR3 runs to 13 residues.

This clonotype was observed a handful of times. V gene TRBV20-1 combines with J gene TRBJ2-7; tentatively, D is TRBD1 (6 bases). Trimming pared 5 bases from V and 7 bases from J, leaving 18 bases between. The CDR3 contains 13 residues. Germline CDR1 DFQATT, CDR2 SNEGSKA (reference sequence). This CDR3 reads CSAGGQSLGEQYF. The CDR3, as DNA: TGCAGTGCTGGCGGACAGTCCCTCGGGGAGCAGTACTTC.

This clonotype came up many times. This rearrangement joins TRBV7-2 to TRBJ2-7, with 7 nucleotides matching TRBD1. In germline, CDR1 is SGHTA, CDR2 FQGNSA. The CDR3 runs 15 residues. V lost 5 bases to trimming and J lost 3 bases; unmatched junction nucleotides: 10. The CDR3 DNA is TGTGCCAGCAGCGACTCCCGACAGGGCGGCTACGAGCAGTACTTC. It specifies CASSDSRQGGYEQYF.

This clonotype was recorded a few times. The V gene is TRBV30, the J gene TRBJ1-6; tentatively, D is TRBD1 (5 bases). V gave up 4 bases and J gave up 3 bases, with 10 bases separating them. This CDR3 contains 14 residues. In germline, CDR1 is GTSNPN, CDR2 SVGIG (reference sequence). CDR3 sequence reads: CAWIMTDYNSPLHF. The CDR3 bases are TGTGCCTGGATTATGACAGACTATAATTCACCCCTCCACTTT.

This clonotype has a count of ten or more. The V gene is TRBV11-2, the J gene TRBJ2-5; possibly TRBD2 for D (5 bases). Germline V gene data show CDR1 as SGHAT and CDR2 as FQNNGV. Trimming shortened V by 5 bases and J by 7 bases, and 11 bases separated the two germline ends. The CDR3 has 12 residues. The CDR3: CASSGSRGTQYF. The CDR3 bases are TGTGCCAGCAGCGGGAGCCGGGGGACCCAGTACTTC.

The chain carries TRBV20-1 and TRBJ2-3; TRBD2 matches 16 bases. The trim removed 3 bases at V and 2 bases at J, leaving 11 bases unmatched. The CDR3 sequence is 19 residues long. Germline V gene data show CDR1 as DFQATT and CDR2 as SNEGSKA (reference sequence). The CDR3 here is CSASGTGTSGGADTDTQYF. CDR3 sequence (DNA): TGCAGTGCTAGCGGTACCGGGACTAGCGGGGGGGCCGACACAGATACGCAGTATTTT.

This clonotype has just a few counts. The gene calls are TRBV6-6 and TRBJ2-3, with a tentative D call TRBD1 (6 bases). This CDR3 comprises 14 residues. CDR1 is MNHNY and CDR2 is SVGAGI in the germline V gene (reference sequence). V gave up 6 bases and J gave up 2 bases, with 12 bases separating them. CDR3 loop: CASRFRGNTDTQYF. As DNA, the CDR3 is TGTGCCAGCAGATTCAGGGGAAACACAGATACGCAGTATTTT.

This clonotype was counted a few times. The gene calls are TRBV30 and TRBJ2-3; 7 bases align to TRBD2. CDR1 and CDR2 from the germline V gene are GTSNPN and SVGIG (reference sequence). The CDR3 consists of 17 residues. V lost 3 bases and J lost 0; bases outside the gene matches: 12. CDR3 DNA: TGTGCCTGGAGGGGGGTGGGTTTCGGGGGGAGCACAGATACGCAGTATTTT. The encoded protein is CAWRGVGFGGSTDTQYF.

This clonotype was recorded a few times. The chain employs TRBV2 and TRBJ1-2; maybe TRBD1 (6 bases). The germline V gene encodes CDR1 SNHLY and CDR2 FYNNEI. The CDR3 runs to 14 residues. Trimming left V 6 bases short and J 2 bases short, with 13 bases between. In DNA form, the CDR3 reads TGTGCCAGCAGGGAGTCGGGGGCGAACTATGGCTACACCTTC. Translating gives CASRESGANYGYTF.

As concerns this clonotype: This sequence may be a read error, since a much larger clone differs from it by one base. The CDR3 loop reads CSPSGGARETQYF. The CDR3 DNA reads TGCAGTCCTAGCGGGGGGGCGAGGGAGACCCAGTACTTC. V usage is TRBV20-1 and J usage is TRBJ2-5; 12 bases fit TRBD2. Germline-derived CDR1 and CDR2 are DFQATT and SNEGSKA (reference sequence). The CDR3 runs to 13 residues.